This entry is about one TCR beta chain. Its matching antigen is unknown. This sample was included in a study of beta chain features in type 1 diabetes. General study results and limits: Overrepresentation of cells with high TCR expression could result from cDNA sequencing. TCRB CDR3s were moderately but significantly shorter in Type 1 diabetes patients in all four CD4+ subsets. Among patients, naive, central memory and Treg TCRB repertoires appeared more similar than among healthy donors.

The CDR3 totals 16 residues. Germline V gene data show CDR1 as MNHEY and CDR2 as SMNVEV (reference sequence). V was shortened by 7 bases and J by 0 bases, with 18 bases between the two germline ends. Sorting based on CD45RO/CCR7/CD25/CD127/CD95/CD27 separated CD4+ naive, central memory, regulatory and stem cell-like memory cells. cDNA synthesis used the whole RNA isolate, giving expressed TCRB sequences. Profiling relied on immunoSEQ multiplex PCR, and the TCRdb table lists in-frame clones only, not all of them. Found here are about 700,000 clones, over 10% of them singletons; the top ten hold around 0.022%.

Material: naive CD4+ T cells from blood. This sequence joins TRBV27 and TRBJ1-1, with a tentative D call TRBD1 (6 bases). The clonotype was recovered from a man aged 18 to 35 with type 1 diabetes. The CDR3: CASTWGAGSMNTEAFF. The CDR3 DNA reads TGTGCCAGCACCTGGGGGGCAGGGAGTATGAACACTGAAGCTTTCTTT.